Listed here are 6 T cell receptor beta chains from one sample, sequenced in a study of T-cell memory formation after mild COVID-19. TCRdb independently ran MiXCR on the 5' RACE reads; one entry per CDR3 protein. Counted here are 250,000 to 350,000 distinct CDR3 sequences, roughly an eighth occurring once; the ten biggest clones make up over 20%. Specimen: PBMCs or a T cell subset sorted from them (not recorded which). These receptor sequences come from a man between 18 and 29 years old who had mild COVID-19 (a few samples of this study predate the infection). Cell type and time point are not known.

The J gene is TRBJ1-1, the V gene TRBV24-1; D remains ambiguous. There are 15 residues in the CDR3. Germline-derived CDR1 and CDR2 are KGHDR and SFDVKD. With 10 bases removed from V and 7 bases from J, the gap between germline ends came to 24 bases. In DNA form, the CDR3 reads TGTGCCACACCTGCGGCTAGTTGGTTGAAGCTTGAAGCTTTCTTT. Protein product: CATPAASWLKLEAFF.

This clonotype was found many times. This chain connects TRBV29-1 to TRBJ2-7; perhaps D is TRBD1 or TRBD2 (5 bases each). Germline V gives CDR1 SQVTM, CDR2 ANQGSEA. CDR3 size: 11 residues. V was pared by 7 bases and J by 7 bases, with 14 bases between. The CDR3 spells CSADGTGEQYF. CDR3 bases: TGCAGCGCTGACGGGACGGGGGAGCAGTACTTC.

The chain has TRBV4-1 and TRBJ2-1, with 9 positions matching TRBD1. This CDR3 has 16 residues. The V gene end was trimmed by 4 bases and the J gene end by 2 bases; junction bases not matched to a gene: 6. The germline gives CDR1 MGHRA, CDR2 YSYEKL. CDR3 DNA: TGCGCCAGCAGCCGTCGAGGACAGGGGACCTACAATGAGCAGTTCTTC. It is translated as CASSRRGQGTYNEQFF.

This clonotype was recorded a few times. CDR3 nucleotides: TGTGCCAGCAGCTTAGGGCTAGCGGTGAACACCGGGGAGCTGTTTTTT. This translates into CASSLGLAVNTGELFF. This rearrangement joins TRBV11-2 to TRBJ2-2; 7 bases are a match to TRBD2. Trimming cost V 1 base and J 1 base; bases outside gene matches: 3. This CDR3 is 16 amino acids long. CDR1 and CDR2 (germline): SGHAT, FQNNGV.

The chain carries TRBV7-9 and TRBJ2-7; D might be TRBD2 (5 bases). Germline CDR1 SEHNR, CDR2 FQNEAQ (reference sequence). V was clipped by 6 bases and J by 3 bases, with 21 bases between them. This CDR3 spans 16 amino acids. CDR3 nucleotides: TGTGCCAGCAGTTCTGCCGGGGAGCGAGGACTCTACGAGCAGTACTTC. Amino acid sequence: CASSSAGERGLYEQYF. Together with reference TRBV7-9 and TRBJ2-7, the CDR3 gives the full variable domain: DTGVSQNPRHKITKRGQNVTFRCDPISEHNRLYWYRQTLGQGPEFLTYFQNEAQLEKSRLLSDRFSAERPKGSFSTLEIQRTEQGDSAMYLCASSSAGERGLYEQYFGPGTRLTVT.

This clonotype was counted between two and nine times. The V call is TRBV29-1, the J call TRBJ2-1; 7 positions agree with TRBD1. With 5 bases clipped from V and 9 bases from J, the junction kept 4 bases outside the gene matches. The CDR3 contains 11 residues. Germline V gives CDR1 SQVTM, CDR2 ANQGSEA. CDR3 loop: CSVRRGSEQFF. CDR3 sequence (DNA): TGCAGCGTTCGCAGGGGGAGTGAGCAGTTCTTC.